This note documents a single T cell receptor (beta chain) sequence. Its target is not known. This record comes from a study of T cell responses to AZD1222 COVID-19 vaccine. Study-level results: In a largely white British group with more females than males, clonal diversity was possibly underestimated. Recipients of AZD1222 seropositive at baseline numbered only five or six.

V dropped 3 bases and J dropped 0; count of bases not matched to a gene: 15. The CDR3 runs 19 residues. The germline CDR1 and CDR2 sequences are SGDLS and YYNGEE. Assay: immunoSEQ multiplex PCR; the TCRdb copy retains only in-frame clones and omits some. The data contain 150,000 or so clones, roughly nine tenths of them seen just once; the ten biggest clones take up roughly 3.8%. The sample was peripheral blood, taken 28 days after the second AZD1222 dose. This receptor was identified in an adult who received the AZD1222 COVID-19 vaccine. This chain connects TRBV9 to TRBJ2-7; 10 positions match TRBD1. CDR3 amino acids: CASSGTPIRGTGDSYEQYF. Here the CDR3 DNA reads TGTGCCAGCAGCGGGACTCCGATTCGAGGGACAGGGGACTCCTACGAGCAGTACTTC.